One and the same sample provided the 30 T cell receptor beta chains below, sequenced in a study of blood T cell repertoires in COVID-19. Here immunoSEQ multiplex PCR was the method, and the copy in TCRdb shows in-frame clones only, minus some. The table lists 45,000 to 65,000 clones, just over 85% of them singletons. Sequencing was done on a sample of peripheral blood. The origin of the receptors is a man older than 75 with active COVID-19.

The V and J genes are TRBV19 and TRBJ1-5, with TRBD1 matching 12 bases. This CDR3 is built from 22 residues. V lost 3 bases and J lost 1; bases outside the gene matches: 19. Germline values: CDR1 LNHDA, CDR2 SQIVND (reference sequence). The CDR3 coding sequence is TGTGCCAGTAGTATTGGGGCACGAGCCGGGACAGGGGGCGAGGGGAGCAATCAGCCCCAGCATTTT. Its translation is CASSIGARAGTGGEGSNQPQHF.

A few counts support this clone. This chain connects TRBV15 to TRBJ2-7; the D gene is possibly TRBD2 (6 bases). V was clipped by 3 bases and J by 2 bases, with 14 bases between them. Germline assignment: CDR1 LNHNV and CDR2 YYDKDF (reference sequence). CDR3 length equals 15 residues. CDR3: CATSRGRDWTYEQYF. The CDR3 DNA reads TGTGCCACCAGCAGGGGTAGGGACTGGACCTACGAGCAGTACTTC.

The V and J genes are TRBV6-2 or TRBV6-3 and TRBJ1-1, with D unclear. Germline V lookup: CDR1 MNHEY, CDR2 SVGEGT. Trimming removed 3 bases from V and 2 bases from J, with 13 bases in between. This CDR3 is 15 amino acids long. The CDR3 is CASSYGQVRNTEAFF. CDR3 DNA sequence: TGTGCCAGCAGTTATGGTCAGGTACGCAACACTGAAGCTTTCTTT.

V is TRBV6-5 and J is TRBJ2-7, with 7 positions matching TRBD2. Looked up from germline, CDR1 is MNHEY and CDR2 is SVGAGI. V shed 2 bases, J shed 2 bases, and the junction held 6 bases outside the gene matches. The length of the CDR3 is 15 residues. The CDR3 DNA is TGTGCCAGCAGTTACGGGAGCGGGGCAACCTACGAGCAGTACTTC. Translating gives CASSYGSGATYEQYF.

CDR3 protein: CASSYGARDRGRERPDTQYF. CDR3 in DNA: TGTGCCAGCAGTTACGGCGCCCGCGACAGGGGGCGGGAGAGGCCAGATACGCAGTATTTT. This chain joins TRBV6-2 or TRBV6-3 and TRBJ2-3; 10 bases line up with TRBD1. V dropped 2 bases and J dropped 4; count of bases not matched to a gene: 18. CDR1 is MNHEY, CDR2 SVGEGT, per germline. The CDR3 runs to 20 residues.

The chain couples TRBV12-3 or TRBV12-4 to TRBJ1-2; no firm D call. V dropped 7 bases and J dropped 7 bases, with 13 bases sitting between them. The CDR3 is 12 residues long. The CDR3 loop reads CASTRGPRGYTF. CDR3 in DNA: TGTGCCAGCACAAGAGGGCCTCGTGGCTACACCTTC.

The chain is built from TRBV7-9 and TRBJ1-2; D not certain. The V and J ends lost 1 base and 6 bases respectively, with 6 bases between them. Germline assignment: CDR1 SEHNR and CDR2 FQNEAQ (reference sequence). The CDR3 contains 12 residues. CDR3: CASSLVSDGYTF. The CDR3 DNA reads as TGTGCCAGCAGCTTAGTGTCAGATGGCTACACCTTC.

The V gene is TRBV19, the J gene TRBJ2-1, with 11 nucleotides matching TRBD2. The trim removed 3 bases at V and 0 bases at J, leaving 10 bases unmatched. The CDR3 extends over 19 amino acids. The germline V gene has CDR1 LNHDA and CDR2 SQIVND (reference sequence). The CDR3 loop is CASSMGIAGGSSSYNEQFF. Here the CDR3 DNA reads TGTGCCAGTAGTATGGGAATAGCGGGAGGGTCCAGCTCCTACAATGAGCAGTTCTTC.

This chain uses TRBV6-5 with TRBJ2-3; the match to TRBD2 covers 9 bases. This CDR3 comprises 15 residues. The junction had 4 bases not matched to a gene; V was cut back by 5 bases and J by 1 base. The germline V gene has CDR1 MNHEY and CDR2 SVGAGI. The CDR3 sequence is CASSIAGAGTDTQYF. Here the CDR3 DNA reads TGTGCCAGCAGTATAGCGGGAGCCGGCACAGATACGCAGTATTTT.

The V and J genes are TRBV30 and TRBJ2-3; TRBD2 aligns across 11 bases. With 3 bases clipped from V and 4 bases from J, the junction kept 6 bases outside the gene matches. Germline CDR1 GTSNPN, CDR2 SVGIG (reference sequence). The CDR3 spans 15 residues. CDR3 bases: TGTGCCTGGAGGCCGCTAGCGGGAGGTCCAGATACGCAGTATTTT. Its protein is CAWRPLAGGPDTQYF.

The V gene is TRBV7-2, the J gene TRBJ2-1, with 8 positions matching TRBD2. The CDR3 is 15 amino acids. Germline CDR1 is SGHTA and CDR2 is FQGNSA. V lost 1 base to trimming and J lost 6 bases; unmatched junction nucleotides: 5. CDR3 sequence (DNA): TGTGCCAGCAGCTTAGTACCGGGAGGGGCCAATGAGCAGTTCTTC. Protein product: CASSLVPGGANEQFF.

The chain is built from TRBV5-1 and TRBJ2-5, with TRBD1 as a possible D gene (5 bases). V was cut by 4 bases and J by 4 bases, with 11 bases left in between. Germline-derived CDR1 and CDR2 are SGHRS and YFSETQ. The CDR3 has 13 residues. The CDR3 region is CASSGQGGETQYF. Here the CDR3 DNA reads TGCGCCAGCAGCGGGCAGGGTGGAGAGACCCAGTACTTC.

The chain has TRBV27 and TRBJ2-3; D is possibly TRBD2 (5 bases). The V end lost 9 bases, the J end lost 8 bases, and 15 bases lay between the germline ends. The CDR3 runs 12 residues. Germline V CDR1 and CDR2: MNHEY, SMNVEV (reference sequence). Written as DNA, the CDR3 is TGTGCCAGTGTTTCCGGGGATGGTACGCAGTATTTT. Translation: CASVSGDGTQYF.

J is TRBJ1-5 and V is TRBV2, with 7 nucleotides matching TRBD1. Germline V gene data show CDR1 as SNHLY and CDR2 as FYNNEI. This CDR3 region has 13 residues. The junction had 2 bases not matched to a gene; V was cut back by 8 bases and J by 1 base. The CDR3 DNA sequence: TGTGCCAGCGGGACAGTCAGCAATCAGCCCCAGCATTTT. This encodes CASGTVSNQPQHF.

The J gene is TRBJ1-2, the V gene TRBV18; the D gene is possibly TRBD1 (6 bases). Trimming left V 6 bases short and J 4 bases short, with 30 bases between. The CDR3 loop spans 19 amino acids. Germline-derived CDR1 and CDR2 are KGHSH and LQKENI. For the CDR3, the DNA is TGTGCCAGCTCCCGCGGGGGCGGATCGAATCGACCACCAACCTATGGCTACACCTTC. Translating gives CASSRGGGSNRPPTYGYTF.

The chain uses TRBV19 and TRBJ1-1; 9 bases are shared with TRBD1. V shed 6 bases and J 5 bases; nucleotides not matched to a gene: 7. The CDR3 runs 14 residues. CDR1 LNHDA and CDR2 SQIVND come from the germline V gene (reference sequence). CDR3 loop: CASRLDRGVTEAFF. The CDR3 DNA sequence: TGTGCCAGTAGATTAGACAGGGGGGTAACTGAAGCTTTCTTT.

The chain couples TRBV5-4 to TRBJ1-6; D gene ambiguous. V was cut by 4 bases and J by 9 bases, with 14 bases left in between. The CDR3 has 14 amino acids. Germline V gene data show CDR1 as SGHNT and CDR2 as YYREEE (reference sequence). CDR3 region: CASSGGVVSSPLHF. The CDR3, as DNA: TGTGCCAGCAGCGGCGGTGTGGTGTCTTCACCCCTCCACTTT.

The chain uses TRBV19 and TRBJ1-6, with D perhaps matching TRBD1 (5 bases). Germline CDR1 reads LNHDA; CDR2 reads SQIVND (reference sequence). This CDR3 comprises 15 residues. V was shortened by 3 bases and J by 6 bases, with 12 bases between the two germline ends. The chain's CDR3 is CASSIGGAANSPLHF. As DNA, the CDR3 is TGTGCCAGTAGTATCGGTGGGGCAGCTAATTCACCCCTCCACTTT.

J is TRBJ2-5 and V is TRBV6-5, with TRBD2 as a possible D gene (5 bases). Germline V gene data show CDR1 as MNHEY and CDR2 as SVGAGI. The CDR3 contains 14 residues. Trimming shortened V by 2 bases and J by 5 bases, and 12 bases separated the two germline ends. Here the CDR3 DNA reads TGTGCCAGCAGTTACCAGAGGGTCGGGGAGACCCAGTACTTC. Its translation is CASSYQRVGETQYF.

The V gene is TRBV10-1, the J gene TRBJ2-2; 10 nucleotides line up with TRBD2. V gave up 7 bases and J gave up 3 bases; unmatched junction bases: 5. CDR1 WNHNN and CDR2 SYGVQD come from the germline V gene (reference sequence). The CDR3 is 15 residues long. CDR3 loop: CASNLAGEHTGELFF. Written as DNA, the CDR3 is TGCGCCAGCAATCTAGCGGGAGAGCACACCGGGGAGCTGTTTTTT.

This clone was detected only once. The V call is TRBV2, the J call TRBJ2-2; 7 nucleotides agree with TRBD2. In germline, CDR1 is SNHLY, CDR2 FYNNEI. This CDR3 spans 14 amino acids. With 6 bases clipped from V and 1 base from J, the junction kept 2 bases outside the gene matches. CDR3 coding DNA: TGTGCCAGCAGGAGGACTAGGAACACCGGGGAGCTGTTTTTT. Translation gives CASRRTRNTGELFF.

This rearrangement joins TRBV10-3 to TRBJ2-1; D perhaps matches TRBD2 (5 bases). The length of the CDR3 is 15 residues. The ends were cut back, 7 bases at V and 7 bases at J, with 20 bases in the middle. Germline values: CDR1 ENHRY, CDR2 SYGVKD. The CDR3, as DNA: TGTGCCATCAATTCCGGGCTCGAGAGAGGGAATGAGCAGTTCTTC. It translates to CAINSGLERGNEQFF.

The CDR3 loop is CASSPHRGTGELFF. Here the CDR3 DNA reads TGTGCCAGCAGTCCTCACAGGGGCACCGGGGAGCTGTTTTTT. The chain has TRBV7-9 and TRBJ2-2; 7 bases are a match to TRBD1. Germline V gene sequence: CDR1 SEHNR, CDR2 FQNEAQ (reference sequence). V trimming: 6 bases; J trimming: 4 bases; junction bases outside the gene matches: 5. This CDR3 is 14 amino acids long.

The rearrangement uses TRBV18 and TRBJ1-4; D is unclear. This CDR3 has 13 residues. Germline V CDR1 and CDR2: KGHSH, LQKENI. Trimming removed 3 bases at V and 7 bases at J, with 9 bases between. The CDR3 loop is CASSPRPGEKLFF. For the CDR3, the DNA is TGTGCCAGCTCACCCCGTCCAGGTGAAAAACTGTTTTTT.

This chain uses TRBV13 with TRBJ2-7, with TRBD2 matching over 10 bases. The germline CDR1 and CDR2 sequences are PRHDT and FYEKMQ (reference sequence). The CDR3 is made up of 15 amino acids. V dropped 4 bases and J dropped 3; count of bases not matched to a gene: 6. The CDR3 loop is CASSSSGGEYYEQYF. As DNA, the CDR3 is TGTGCCAGCAGCTCAAGCGGGGGGGAGTACTACGAGCAGTACTTC.

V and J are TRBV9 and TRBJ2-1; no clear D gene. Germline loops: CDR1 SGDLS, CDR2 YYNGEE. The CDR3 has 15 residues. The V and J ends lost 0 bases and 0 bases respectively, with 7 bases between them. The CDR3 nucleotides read TGTGCCAGCAGCGTAGTTCCTAGCTCCTACAATGAGCAGTTCTTC. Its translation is CASSVVPSSYNEQFF.

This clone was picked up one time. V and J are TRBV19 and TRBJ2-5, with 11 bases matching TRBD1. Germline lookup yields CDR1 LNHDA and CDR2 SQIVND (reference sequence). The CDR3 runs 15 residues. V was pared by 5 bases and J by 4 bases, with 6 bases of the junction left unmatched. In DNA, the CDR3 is TGTGCCAGTAGTTTGGGACAGGGGGACCGAGAGACCCAGTACTTC. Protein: CASSLGQGDRETQYF.

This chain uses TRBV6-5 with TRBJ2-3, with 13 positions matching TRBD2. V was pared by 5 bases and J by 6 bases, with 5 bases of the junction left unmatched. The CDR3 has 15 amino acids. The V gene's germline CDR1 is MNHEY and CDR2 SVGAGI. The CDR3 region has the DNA TGTGCCAGCAGTCGGACTAGCGGGAGTTCGGATACGCAGTATTTT. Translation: CASSRTSGSSDTQYF.

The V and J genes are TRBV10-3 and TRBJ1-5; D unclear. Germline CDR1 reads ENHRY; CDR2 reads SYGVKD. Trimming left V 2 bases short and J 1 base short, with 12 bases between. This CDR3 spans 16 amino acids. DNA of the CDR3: TGTGCCATCAGTGAGATTTGGCATGTGAGCAATCAGCCCCAGCATTTT. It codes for CAISEIWHVSNQPQHF.

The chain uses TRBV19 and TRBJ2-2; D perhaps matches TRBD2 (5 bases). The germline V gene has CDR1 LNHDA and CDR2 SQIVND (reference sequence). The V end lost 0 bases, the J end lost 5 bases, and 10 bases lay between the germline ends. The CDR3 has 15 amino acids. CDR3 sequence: CASSIDRRRTGELFF. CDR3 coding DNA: TGTGCCAGTAGTATAGATAGACGGAGGACCGGGGAGCTGTTTTTT. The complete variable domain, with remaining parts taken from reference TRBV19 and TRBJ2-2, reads DGGITQSPKYLFRKEGQNVTLSCEQNLNHDAMYWYRQDPGQGLRLIYYSQIVNDFQKGDIAEGYSVSREKKESFPLTVTSAQKNPTAFYLCASSIDRRRTGELFFGEGSRLTVL.